This T cell receptor (beta chain) was found in a study of blood T cell repertoires in COVID-19. Study in general: The United States, Italy and Spain supplied acute and convalescent COVID-19 samples.

Per the authors' pipeline: Using reference gene primer amplification, nucleated cell counts were estimated. TCRdb keeps only in-frame clones here, not all; method: immunoSEQ multiplex PCR. V and J calls plus clone size are reproduced from that table; the DNA served to infer D and trimming. Counted here are roughly 140,000 clones, 70% to 85% occurring once; the ten biggest clones make up roughly 10%. This clonotype was sampled from a man in his sixties with active or convalescent COVID-19. Source material: peripheral blood.

The CDR3 spells CASSPSDSSGANVLTF. CDR3 in DNA: TGTGCCAGCTCACCAAGCGACAGCTCTGGGGCCAACGTCCTGACTTTC. V gene TRBV18 combines with J gene TRBJ2-6; maybe TRBD1 (5 bases). Trimming left V 2 bases short and J 0 bases short, with 8 bases between. CDR3 size: 16 residues. Germline V gene data show CDR1 as KGHSH and CDR2 as LQKENI.